These T cell receptor beta chains were read from a single sample in a study of T cells after somatic rescue of genetic block. The method was immunoSEQ multiplex PCR; TCRdb's version includes in-frame clones alone and lacks a portion of them. Here the sample spans fewer than 150,000 clones, 80% to 95% being singletons. The sequenced sample was peripheral blood mononuclear cells (PBMCs). The receptors come from a woman between 18 and 30 years old. CDR3s include the opening cysteine and the closing phenylalanine or tryptophan. A D gene is named only where the DNA matches it firmly. Only some rows state a clone size, as once, few, many or a class for expanded clones.

TRBJ2-7,TRBV11-3,-,-,CASSLELLAGQFYEQYF,TGTGCCAGCAGCTTAGAGTTATTGGCGGGACAGTTCTACGAGCAGTACTTC
TRBJ1-4,TRBV30,-,-,CAWSATGSTNEKLFF,TGTGCCTGGAGTGCAACAGGGTCCACTAATGAAAAACTGTTTTTT
TRBJ2-7,TRBV9,-,-,CASSALAGAAGQYF,TGTGCCAGCAGCGCCCTTGCCGGGGCGGCAGGGCAGTACTTC
TRBJ2-7,TRBV7-9,-,-,CASSLAISGGRYEQYF,TGTGCCAGCAGCTTAGCTATTTCGGGGGGCCGCTACGAGCAGTACTTC
TRBJ1-6,TRBV7-3,-,-,CASREQGNSPLHF,TGTGCCAGCAGGGAGCAGGGTAATTCACCCCTCCACTTT
TRBJ1-2,TRBV29-1,-,-,CSADAGQNYGYTF,TGCAGCGCCGACGCCGGACAGAACTATGGCTACACCTTC
TRBJ2-3,TRBV27,TRBD1,-,CASRPTGTGFTDTQYF,TGTGCCAGCAGACCTACCGGGACAGGGTTCACAGATACGCAGTATTTT
TRBJ2-2,TRBV29-1,TRBD1,-,CSVPSGTGRTGELFF,TGCAGCGTCCCCTCCGGGACAGGGAGAACCGGGGAGCTGTTTTTT
TRBJ1-1,TRBV19,-,few,CASSIGRETEAFF,TGTGCCAGTAGTATAGGGCGAGAGACTGAAGCTTTCTTT
TRBJ2-1,TRBV11-2,TRBD2,-,CASRPSGGAGNEQFF,TGTGCCAGCAGACCAAGCGGGGGGGCCGGTAATGAGCAGTTCTTC
TRBJ2-7,TRBV4-1,-,-,CASSQVGGSYEQYF,TGCGCCAGCAGCCAAGTTGGGGGATCCTACGAGCAGTACTTC
TRBJ2-5,TRBV11-2,-,-,CASSTWVDRQETQYF,TGTGCCAGCAGCACCTGGGTGGACAGACAAGAGACCCAGTACTTC
TRBJ2-7,TRBV19,-,-,CASSNGQGWSYEQYF,TGTGCCAGTAGTAACGGTCAGGGGTGGTCCTACGAGCAGTACTTC
TRBJ1-1,TRBV19,TRBD1,-,CASTYRTGLTEAFF,TGTGCCAGTACTTATCGGACAGGGCTGACTGAAGCTTTCTTT
TRBJ2-7,TRBV11-2,-,once,CASSLGAGAYEQYF,TGTGCCAGCAGCTTAGGAGCCGGAGCCTACGAGCAGTACTTC
TRBJ1-6,TRBV18,TRBD1,-,CASSPSQGRGSPLHF,TGTGCCAGCTCACCCTCACAGGGGAGAGGATCACCCCTCCACTTT
TRBJ2-7,TRBV6-6,-,-,CASSYSGVRSREQYF,TGTGCCAGCAGTTACTCGGGGGTAAGGTCGCGGGAGCAGTACTTC